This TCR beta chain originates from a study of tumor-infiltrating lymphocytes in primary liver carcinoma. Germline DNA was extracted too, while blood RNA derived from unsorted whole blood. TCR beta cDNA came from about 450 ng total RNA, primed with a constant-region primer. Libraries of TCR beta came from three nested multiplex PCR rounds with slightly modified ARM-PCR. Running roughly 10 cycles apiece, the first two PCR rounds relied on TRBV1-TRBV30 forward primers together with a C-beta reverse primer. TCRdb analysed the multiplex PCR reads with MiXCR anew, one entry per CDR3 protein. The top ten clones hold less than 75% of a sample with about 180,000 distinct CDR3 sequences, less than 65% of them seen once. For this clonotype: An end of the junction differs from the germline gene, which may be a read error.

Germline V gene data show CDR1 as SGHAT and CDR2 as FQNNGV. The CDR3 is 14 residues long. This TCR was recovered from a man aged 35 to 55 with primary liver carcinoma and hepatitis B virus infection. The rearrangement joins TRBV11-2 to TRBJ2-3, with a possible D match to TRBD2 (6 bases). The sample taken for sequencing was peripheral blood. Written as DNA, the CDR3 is TGTGCCAGCGGCTTAGGGACTCCCAAAAATACGGAGTATTTT. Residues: CASGLGTPKNTEYF.